This T cell receptor beta chain was captured by sequencing in a study of blood T cell repertoires in COVID-19. Self-reported history from a screening survey and questionnaire set each donor's cohort. Profiling relied on immunoSEQ multiplex PCR, and the TCRdb table lists in-frame clones only, not all of them. The sample has hundreds of thousands of clones, 70% to 90% seen once. A few counts support this clone. This CDR3 has 14 residues. Looked up from germline, CDR1 is MNHEY and CDR2 is SVGAGI. Trimming at V came to 5 bases and at J to 8 bases, leaving 9 bases not matched to a gene. The specimen was PBMCs or T cells enriched from blood (not recorded which). This receptor was taken from a young man who had recovered from COVID-19. This rearrangement joins TRBV6-5 to TRBJ1-2, with 9 bases matching TRBD1. CDR3 bases: TGTGCCAGCAGTCCTGGACAGGGGATATACGGCTACACCTTC. This encodes CASSPGQGIYGYTF.